What follows is one TCR beta chain and its context. In this sample, this clonotype turned up many times. Its antigen is not yet known. It has no much larger one-base neighbor in the sample; base qualities were not kept. TCRdb names Illumina HiSeq 2500 as the instrument used. TCR beta libraries were prepared by quantitative 5'-RACE with molecular barcodes. The authors' analysis ran thus. Disease-linked TCR variants were identified with a new computational method built on a probabilistic model of VDJ rearrangement. The public reads were reprocessed in TCRdb via fastp at Q25 and MiXCR, keeping in-frame beta chains. Duplicate CDR3 protein sequences are folded into a single record with the most common DNA and genes. TCRdb's processing, not the authors', yielded these V and J calls. The sample table records tens of thousands of distinct CDR3 sequences; about 2.5% of these occur just once. The ten largest clones take up 7.7% of the sample.

For CDR1 and CDR2, the germline V gene lists SGDLS and YYNGEE. The CDR3 measures 16 amino acids from cysteine to phenylalanine. The kept DNA is CDR3 alone, 48 bases in frame from the first base. V loses 4 bases at its end and J loses 1 base; junction bases beyond the gene matches: 3. This sample is part of a study of CD8 T cells in ankylosing spondylitis (dated by TCRdb to about 2017). Describing the broader study: The study set out to find disease-linked TCR variants by profiling T cell receptor beta repertoires in ankylosing spondylitis patients and healthy donors. In total, the full study cohort was made up of roughly 100 healthy donors and about two dozen ankylosing spondylitis patients. Peripheral blood was sampled, and synovial fluid was additionally collected from ankylosing spondylitis patients. Study-level results and caveats: In peripheral blood, the disease-linked clones were found at relatively low frequencies and had a CD8+ phenotype. Some motif variants were previously reported in synovial fluid and blood of reactive arthritis patients, suggesting common disease-initiation mechanisms. The disease-linked clones were reported to be significantly enriched in matched synovial fluid samples from ankylosing spondylitis patients. A TCR beta motif of eight highly homologous amino acid variants appeared characteristic of blood from ankylosing spondylitis patients.

The TCR comes from a female donor with ankylosing spondylitis or in good health (not recorded which). The sequence joins TRBV9 to TRBJ2-2, with 11 bases in between that match TRBD2. Sequencing was done on a sample of blood, either unsorted or a sorted T cell fraction (not recorded which). The DNA reads TGTGCCAGCAGCTCTAGCGGGGGGAGGAACACCGGGGAGCTGTTTTTT. Its protein product is CASSSSGGRNTGELFF.